This TCR beta chain is drawn from a study of OX40 agonist ivuxolimab in advanced cancers. The CDR3 loop spans 12 amino acids. CDR1 is MNHEY and CDR2 is SVGAGI in the germline V gene. V lost 2 bases to trimming and J lost 7 bases, with 5 bases between them. Produced via immunoSEQ multiplex PCR; TCRdb's table is partial and in-frame only. The table records 74,000 or so clones, around 93% of them present only once. J is TRBJ2-2 and V is TRBV6-5, with D perhaps being TRBD1 or TRBD2 (5 bases each). Sequenced here: CD4+ or CD8+ T cells sorted from blood, sampled in a trial of the OX40 agonist ivuxolimab. The receptor was derived from an adult with an advanced solid tumor such as melanoma, head and neck, liver or kidney cancer. The DNA of the CDR3 is TGTGCCAGCAGTTACGGGGGCGGGGAGCTGTTTTTT. This sequence encodes CASSYGGGELFF.